This T cell receptor (beta chain) was recovered during a study of cytomegalovirus exposure and HLA in healthy donors. The study's findings and limits: Presence/absence analyses took donor sequencing depth as roughly uniform. An ancestry cluster, one associated with Asian ancestry, reportedly showed fewer N-insertions than the approximately 670-donor mean in a later analysis.

In regard to this clone: The antigen remains undetermined.

Primers: 60 Vbeta forward and 13 Jbeta reverse. Sequencing was performed with immunoSEQ multiplex PCR; in TCRdb, only in-frame clones are kept and a portion is missing. This table holds around 140,000 clones, around 80% found once. The clonotype originates from a man aged 18 to 30 in good health and CMV-seropositive. The sample comprised PBMCs.

For the CDR3, the DNA is TGTGCCAGTAGCTACAGGGGGAGAGGCAATGAGCAGTTCTTC. Its translation: CASSYRGRGNEQFF. The rearrangement joins TRBV19 to TRBJ2-1, with 8 positions matching TRBD1. CDR3 length: 14 residues. Germline CDR1 is LNHDA and CDR2 is SQIVND (reference sequence). J gave up 6 bases and V 6 bases, and 7 bases lay outside the gene matches.